This TCR beta chain was captured in a study of T cell changes during pregnancy in multiple sclerosis. Libraries were prepared by immunoSEQ multiplex PCR; TCRdb keeps only in-frame clonotypes and omits some of them. The table lists more than 65,000 clones, about 91% of them singletons, with over 2% in the top ten. Trimming cost V 2 bases and J 5 bases, with 19 bases left between them. CDR1 is MNHEY, CDR2 SMNVEV, per germline (reference sequence). The CDR3 is made up of 17 amino acids. The sample was peripheral blood, taken in the first trimester of pregnancy. The chain joins TRBV27 to TRBJ2-1; possible D gene TRBD2, 6 bases. The TCR comes from a female donor with multiple sclerosis, enrolled in a pregnancy study. CDR3: CASSLNGGLGRNNEQFF. DNA of the CDR3: TGTGCCAGCAGTTTAAACGGCGGCCTGGGGAGGAACAATGAGCAGTTCTTC.